A selection of T cell receptor beta chains follows, all from one sample in a study of naive and memory T cell subsets. One entry per CDR3 protein, called by TCRdb with MiXCR from the 5' RACE reads. The table shows about 48,000 distinct CDR3 sequences, with approximately 4.5% occurring only once. The receptors were gathered from a female donor in good health. The CDR3 runs from the conserved cysteine through the conserved F or W. Fields, in order: D gene, J gene, clone size, V gene, CDR3 DNA, CDR3 protein. A D gene is named only where the DNA matches it firmly. Clone size is shown for a subset of rows, as once, few, many or a class of expanded clone.

D: .; J: TRBJ2-7; size: many; V: TRBV12-5; DNA: TGTGCTAGTGGTTCGTGGCCGGGCTACGAGCAGTACTTC; CDR3: CASGSWPGYEQYF
D: .; J: TRBJ2-1; size: many; V: TRBV6-6; DNA: TGTGCCAGCACCCTATATCGGACGGGGAGCTCCTACAATGAGCAGTTCTTC; CDR3: CASTLYRTGSSYNEQFF
D: .; J: TRBJ2-1; size: many; V: TRBV7-3; DNA: TGTGCCAGCAGCTCCTTTTACGGGAGCAATGAGCAGTTCTTC; CDR3: CASSSFYGSNEQFF
D: .; J: TRBJ2-1; size: many; V: TRBV12-3/TRBV12-4; DNA: TGTGCCAGCAGTTCCGGGACAACTTACAATGAGCAGTTCTTC; CDR3: CASSSGTTYNEQFF
D: .; J: TRBJ1-4; size: few; V: TRBV6-1; DNA: TGTGCCAGCAGTGAAGCGTATAGGGGGGCGCGTGAAAAACTGTTTTTT; CDR3: CASSEAYRGAREKLFF
D: .; J: TRBJ2-1; size: few; V: TRBV19; DNA: TGTGCCAGTAGTAAACTAGGTTTTTCCTACAATGAGCAGTTCTTC; CDR3: CASSKLGFSYNEQFF
D: .; J: TRBJ1-2; size: many; V: TRBV24-1; DNA: TGTGCCACCCACCGCCCCTCCCTTAATGGCTACACCTTC; CDR3: CATHRPSLNGYTF
D: TRBD1; J: TRBJ2-5; size: many; V: TRBV7-2; DNA: TGTGCCAGCAGCCCTAGGACAGGGGGGACCCAGTACTTC; CDR3: CASSPRTGGTQYF
D: .; J: TRBJ2-7; size: many; V: TRBV7-8; DNA: TGTGCCAGCAGCTTACCAGGAAACGAGCAGTACTTC; CDR3: CASSLPGNEQYF
D: TRBD1; J: TRBJ1-1; size: many; V: TRBV3-1; DNA: TGTGCCAGCAGCCAAGTTTTGACAGGGGTCCCCACTGAAGCTTTCTTT; CDR3: CASSQVLTGVPTEAFF
D: .; J: TRBJ2-3; size: many; V: TRBV19; DNA: TGTGCCAGTAGTATAACTGGCCCGATCCAGAGCACAGATACGCAGTATTTT; CDR3: CASSITGPIQSTDTQYF
D: .; J: TRBJ2-7; size: many; V: TRBV28; DNA: TGTGCCAGCAGCCTTGGCGTGGCCGGGACCTACGAGCAGTACTTC; CDR3: CASSLGVAGTYEQYF
D: .; J: TRBJ2-1; size: many; V: TRBV6-5; DNA: TGTGCCAGCAGTCCAGCGGGCCCTCAGACTTATGAGCAGTTCTTC; CDR3: CASSPAGPQTYEQFF
D: TRBD1; J: TRBJ2-1; size: many; V: TRBV12-3/TRBV12-4; DNA: TGTGCCAGCAGATCGGACAGGGCGAGCAATGAGCAGTTCTTC; CDR3: CASRSDRASNEQFF
D: .; J: TRBJ2-7; size: many; V: TRBV15; DNA: TGTGCCACCAGCAGAGAAGTGACAGTCGTTAGGTACGAGCAGTACTTC; CDR3: CATSREVTVVRYEQYF
D: .; J: TRBJ2-3; size: few; V: TRBV25-1; DNA: TGTGCCAGCAACGGCGTTACAGATACGCAGTATTTT; CDR3: CASNGVTDTQYF
D: .; J: TRBJ2-2; size: many; V: TRBV5-1; DNA: TGCGCCAGCAGCTTCGACAGGCCCGCCGGGGAGCTGTTTTTT; CDR3: CASSFDRPAGELFF
D: .; J: TRBJ1-1; size: many; V: TRBV29-1; DNA: TGCAGCGTTGAAGATCCGGGGTATGTATCTGAAGCTTTCTTT; CDR3: CSVEDPGYVSEAFF
D: .; J: TRBJ2-3; size: many; V: TRBV20-1; DNA: TGCAGTGCTAAGAGTCCTAGATATGCAGATACGCAGTATTTT; CDR3: CSAKSPRYADTQYF
D: TRBD2; J: TRBJ2-1; size: few; V: TRBV7-9; DNA: TGTGCCAGCAGCTTAGGGTCCGGGGGAGGGCCCTCCTACAATGAGCAGTTCTTC; CDR3: CASSLGSGGGPSYNEQFF
D: TRBD2; J: TRBJ2-7; size: many; V: TRBV25-1; DNA: TGTGCCAGCCTAGCGGGAGGATTGCCCTACGAGCAGTACTTC; CDR3: CASLAGGLPYEQYF
D: .; J: TRBJ1-4; size: many; V: TRBV14; DNA: TGTGCCAGCAGCCAAAACAGGTTCGAGAAGGAAAAACTGTTTTTT; CDR3: CASSQNRFEKEKLFF
D: .; J: TRBJ2-1; size: many; V: TRBV5-1; DNA: TGCGCCAGCAGCTCCGGGACCAGCTCCTACAATGAGCAGTTCTTC; CDR3: CASSSGTSSYNEQFF
D: .; J: TRBJ2-1; size: few; V: TRBV5-8; DNA: TGTGCCAGCAGCTTAAACCTAAAGGGTGAGCAGTTCTTC; CDR3: CASSLNLKGEQFF
D: TRBD2; J: TRBJ2-7; size: many; V: TRBV6-5; DNA: TGTGCCAGCCGTCCCCCCGGGAGGGACTACGAGCAGTACTTC; CDR3: CASRPPGRDYEQYF
D: .; J: TRBJ2-7; size: .; V: TRBV19; DNA: TGTGCCAGTATCGCGGACATTAGCCTCCACGAGCAGTACTTC; CDR3: CASIADISLHEQYF
D: TRBD2; J: TRBJ2-3; size: many; V: TRBV6-5; DNA: TGTGCCAGCAGCAAACGGACTAGCGGAAGCCCTTGGCATACGCAGTATTTT; CDR3: CASSKRTSGSPWHTQYF
D: TRBD2; J: TRBJ2-3; size: many; V: TRBV7-2; DNA: TGTGCCAGCAGCTTAGGAATGGGAGGGAGCACAGATACGCAGTATTTT; CDR3: CASSLGMGGSTDTQYF
D: TRBD2; J: TRBJ2-5; size: many; V: TRBV20-1; DNA: TGCAGTGCCCTGAATCGAGCGGGAGGGCGAGAGACCCAGTACTTC; CDR3: CSALNRAGGRETQYF
D: TRBD1; J: TRBJ1-2; size: many; V: TRBV27; DNA: TGTGCCAGCAGTTTCGACAGGGTGAACTATGGCTACACCTTC; CDR3: CASSFDRVNYGYTF
D: .; J: TRBJ1-2; size: .; V: TRBV28; DNA: TGTGCCAGCAGTTGGAGGGGAAGTGATGGCTACACCTTC; CDR3: CASSWRGSDGYTF
D: .; J: TRBJ1-5; size: few; V: TRBV5-6; DNA: TGTGCCAGCAGCTTAGTGGCGGGACCGGAGCCCCAGCATTTT; CDR3: CASSLVAGPEPQHF
D: .; J: TRBJ2-1; size: many; V: TRBV9; DNA: TGTGCCAGCAGCGTAGGTAGGGCCAATGAGCAGTTCTTC; CDR3: CASSVGRANEQFF
D: .; J: TRBJ2-1; size: few; V: TRBV4-2; DNA: TGTGCCAGCAGCCAATCATTCGGTAGTGGTACACTTAATGAGCAGTTCTTC; CDR3: CASSQSFGSGTLNEQFF
D: TRBD2; J: TRBJ2-7; size: many; V: TRBV28; DNA: TGTGCCAGTGGGAGGGCCCGGTCCTACGAGCAGTACTTC; CDR3: CASGRARSYEQYF
D: .; J: TRBJ2-7; size: few; V: TRBV29-1; DNA: TGCAGCGTCATAACTCCGAAAAGGGGTTACGAGCAGTACTTC; CDR3: CSVITPKRGYEQYF
D: .; J: TRBJ2-5; size: many; V: TRBV4-1; DNA: TGCGCCAGCAGCCAAGATGCGGTGGGAGAGACCCAGTACTTC; CDR3: CASSQDAVGETQYF
D: TRBD2; J: TRBJ2-2; size: many; V: TRBV7-7; DNA: TGTGCTAGCAGTCATCGGACTAGCGGACCGAACACCGGGGAGCTGTTTTTT; CDR3: CASSHRTSGPNTGELFF
D: .; J: TRBJ2-7; size: few; V: TRBV7-2; DNA: TGTGCCAGCAGCTTAAGCGACTCCTACGAGCAGTACTTC; CDR3: CASSLSDSYEQYF
D: TRBD2; J: TRBJ2-3; size: many; V: TRBV7-3; DNA: TGTGCCAGCAGCCGAGGGCTAGCGGGGTCCCGCGGGGATACGCAGTATTTT; CDR3: CASSRGLAGSRGDTQYF
D: TRBD1; J: TRBJ2-7; size: many; V: TRBV6-5; DNA: TGTGCCAGCAAAATGGACAGGGGAAACGAGCAGTACTTC; CDR3: CASKMDRGNEQYF
D: TRBD1; J: TRBJ1-2; size: many; V: TRBV4-3; DNA: TGCGCCAGCAGCCAGGACGGGACAGGGAACTATGGCTACACCTTC; CDR3: CASSQDGTGNYGYTF
D: TRBD2; J: TRBJ2-5; size: many; V: TRBV6-5; DNA: TGTGCCAGCAGTCCCCATAGCGGGAGGGCCCTGGAGACCCAGTACTTC; CDR3: CASSPHSGRALETQYF
D: TRBD1; J: TRBJ2-2; size: many; V: TRBV5-5; DNA: TGTGCCAGCAGGGAGACAGGGACGAACACCGGGGAGCTGTTTTTT; CDR3: CASRETGTNTGELFF
D: .; J: TRBJ2-4; size: many; V: TRBV19; DNA: TGTGCCAGTACCCCAGGCCCGGGCCGAAAAAACATTCAGTACTTC; CDR3: CASTPGPGRKNIQYF
D: TRBD1; J: TRBJ1-2; size: .; V: TRBV28; DNA: TGTGCCAGCAGGCAGTTCTTACAGGGGCGCTATGGCTACACCTTC; CDR3: CASRQFLQGRYGYTF
D: TRBD2; J: TRBJ2-2; size: many; V: TRBV20-1; DNA: TGCAGTGCTAGTCTGGCGGGAGTCAGCGGGGAGCTGTTTTTT; CDR3: CSASLAGVSGELFF
D: .; J: TRBJ2-1; size: .; V: TRBV5-1; DNA: TGCGCCAGCACCTCTGAAAGGGGGGAGTACAATGAGCAGTTCTTC; CDR3: CASTSERGEYNEQFF
D: .; J: TRBJ2-7; size: .; V: TRBV5-1; DNA: TGCGCCAGCAGCTTGGCCGTCTGGGGCCGCTACAAGCAGTACTTC; CDR3: CASSLAVWGRYKQYF
D: TRBD1; J: TRBJ2-7; size: many; V: TRBV27; DNA: TGTGCCAGCAGTTCACCCCGGGACAGGGTGTACGAGCAGTACTTC; CDR3: CASSSPRDRVYEQYF
D: TRBD1; J: TRBJ2-7; size: many; V: TRBV20-1; DNA: TGCAGTGCTACCACCGGGACAGCCTCCTACGAGCAGTACTTC; CDR3: CSATTGTASYEQYF
D: .; J: TRBJ2-3; size: many; V: TRBV28; DNA: TGTGCCAGCGAGGAGGCCGGATATACGCAGTATTTT; CDR3: CASEEAGYTQYF
D: .; J: TRBJ1-5; size: many; V: TRBV20-1; DNA: TGCAGTGCTAACCGGCCCCCACCTTATAGCAATCAGCCCCAGCATTTT; CDR3: CSANRPPPYSNQPQHF